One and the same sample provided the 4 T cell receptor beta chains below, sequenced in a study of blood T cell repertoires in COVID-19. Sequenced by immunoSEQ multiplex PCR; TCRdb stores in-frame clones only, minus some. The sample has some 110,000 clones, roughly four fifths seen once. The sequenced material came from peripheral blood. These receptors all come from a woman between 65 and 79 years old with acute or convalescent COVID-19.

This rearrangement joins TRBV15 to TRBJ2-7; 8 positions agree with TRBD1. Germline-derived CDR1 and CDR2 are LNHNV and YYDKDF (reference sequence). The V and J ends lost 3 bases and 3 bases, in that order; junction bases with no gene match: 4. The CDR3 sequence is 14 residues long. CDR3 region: CATSRTGDGYEQYF. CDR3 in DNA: TGTGCCACCAGCAGGACAGGGGATGGCTACGAGCAGTACTTC.

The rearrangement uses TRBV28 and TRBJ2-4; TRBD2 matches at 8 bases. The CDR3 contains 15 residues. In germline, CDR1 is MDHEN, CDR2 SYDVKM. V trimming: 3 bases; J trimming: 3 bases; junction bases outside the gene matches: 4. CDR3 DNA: TGTGCCAGCAGTTTTGGCGGGAGGAACAAAAACATTCAGTACTTC. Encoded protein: CASSFGGRNKNIQYF.

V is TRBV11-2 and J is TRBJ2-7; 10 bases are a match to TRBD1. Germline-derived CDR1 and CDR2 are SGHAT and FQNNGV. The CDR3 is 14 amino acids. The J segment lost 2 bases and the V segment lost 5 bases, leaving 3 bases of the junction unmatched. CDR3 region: CASSTGTGAYEQYF. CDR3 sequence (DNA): TGTGCCAGCAGCACCGGGACAGGGGCCTACGAGCAGTACTTC. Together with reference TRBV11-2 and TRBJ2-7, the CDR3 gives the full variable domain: EAGVAQSPRYKIIEKRQSVAFWCNPISGHATLYWYQQILGQGPKLLIQFQNNGVVDDSQLPKDRFSAERLKGVDSTLKIQPAKLEDSAVYLCASSTGTGAYEQYFGPGTRLTVT.

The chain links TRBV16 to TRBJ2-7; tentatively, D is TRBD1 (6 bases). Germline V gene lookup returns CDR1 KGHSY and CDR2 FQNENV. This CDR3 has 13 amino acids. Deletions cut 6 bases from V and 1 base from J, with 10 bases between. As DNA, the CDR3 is TGTGCCAGCAGAAGCAGGGGTTCCTACGAGCAGTACTTC. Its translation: CASRSRGSYEQYF.